This T cell receptor beta chain derives from a study of blood T cell repertoires in COVID-19. Germline values: CDR1 SGHRS, CDR2 YFSETQ. This CDR3 comprises 15 residues. V gave up 2 bases and J gave up 3 bases; unmatched junction bases: 5. Only in-frame clones appear in the TCRdb table, and some are missing; sequencing was by immunoSEQ multiplex PCR. Among tens of thousands of clones listed, about 90% were seen once. This receptor was taken from a human donor in a cohort sampled during active COVID-19. The chain joins TRBV5-1 to TRBJ2-7; 10 bases are shared with TRBD2. What was sequenced was peripheral blood. CDR3 in amino acids: CASSFTSGEGYEQYF. Written as DNA, the CDR3 is TGCGCCAGCAGCTTTACTAGCGGGGAAGGCTACGAGCAGTACTTC.